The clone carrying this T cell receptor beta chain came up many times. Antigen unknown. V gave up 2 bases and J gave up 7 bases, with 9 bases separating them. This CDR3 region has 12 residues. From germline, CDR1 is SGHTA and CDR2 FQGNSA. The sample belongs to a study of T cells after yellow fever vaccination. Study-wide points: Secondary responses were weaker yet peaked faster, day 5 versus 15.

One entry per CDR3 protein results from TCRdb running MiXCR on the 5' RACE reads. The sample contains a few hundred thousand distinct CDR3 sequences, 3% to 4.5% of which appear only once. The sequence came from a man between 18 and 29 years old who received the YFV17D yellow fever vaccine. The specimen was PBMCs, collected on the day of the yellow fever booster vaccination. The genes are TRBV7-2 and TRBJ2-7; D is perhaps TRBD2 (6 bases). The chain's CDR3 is CASSLYGGEQYF. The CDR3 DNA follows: TGTGCCAGCAGCTTATACGGGGGAGAGCAGTACTTC.